Given below is one T cell receptor beta chain in context. Assay used: immunoSEQ multiplex PCR; TCRdb lists only in-frame clones, some missing. The sample shows 250,000 to 350,000 clones, 70% to 85% of them seen only once. The CDR3 totals 14 residues. V gave up 7 bases and J gave up 5 bases; unmatched junction bases: 10. Looked up from germline, CDR1 is LNHDA and CDR2 is SQIVND (reference sequence). This record comes from a study of blood T cell repertoires in COVID-19. Background on the study: The origin of the acute and convalescent COVID-19 samples was the United States, Italy and Spain.

Sample: peripheral blood. The chain joins TRBV19 to TRBJ2-5, with 7 bases lining up with TRBD2. The clonotype was recovered from a human donor with COVID-19, enrolled during active disease. The donor label of this sample is uncertain. The CDR3 bases are TGTGCCAGTAACAGACCGGGAGGTTTGGAGACCCAGTACTTC. Its translation: CASNRPGGLETQYF.